This T cell receptor beta chain was observed in a study of T cell clonality in common variable immunodeficiency. This clone was observed at least ten times. The antigen remains unidentified. The read ends 3 residues shy of where the CDR3 ends; the end is completed using the germline J gene. General observations from the study: CVID patient heterogeneity limited repertoire-clinical complication correlations. CVID subjects showed higher TCRbeta clonality than healthy controls. The cause of increased CVID clonality remains unclear without subpopulation sequencing.

Germline V gene data show CDR1 as SGHRS and CDR2 as YFSETQ. The V and J ends lost 4 bases and 2 bases respectively, with 15 bases between them. The CDR3 contains 15 residues. Equal genomic DNA amounts from CVID and control samples were sequenced. The table came from immunoSEQ multiplex PCR; TCRdb's copy has only in-frame clones and leaves some out. The sample includes 60,000 to 75,000 clones, none of them occurring once. This TCR was sampled from a person between 18 and 75 years old in good health. The J gene is TRBJ2-5, the V gene TRBV5-1; D uncertain. Material: peripheral blood mononuclear cells. CDR3 residues: CASSLLGYSQETQYF. CDR3 DNA, as far as it was read: TGCGCCAGCAGCCTCCTCGGGTATAGTCAAGAGACC. The complete variable domain, with remaining parts taken from reference TRBV5-1 and TRBJ2-5, reads KAGVTQTPRYLIKTRGQQVTLSCSPISGHRSVSWYQQTPGQGLQFLFEYFSETQRNKGNFPGRFSGRQFSNSRSEMNVSTLELGDSALYLCASSLLGYSQETQYFGPGTRLLVL.